The 29 T cell receptor beta chains listed next were all sequenced from one sample in a study of blood T cell repertoires in COVID-19. Libraries were prepared by immunoSEQ multiplex PCR; TCRdb keeps only in-frame clonotypes and omits some of them. The data show approximately 170,000 clones, 86% seen once. The sample taken for sequencing was peripheral blood. These receptors came from a woman of 80 years or more in a cohort sampled during active or convalescent COVID-19.

J is TRBJ2-5 and V is TRBV9; D not resolved. Germline CDR1 is SGDLS and CDR2 is YYNGEE. The germline V and J ends were trimmed by 5 bases and 5 bases, with 13 bases remaining between them. The length of the CDR3 is 13 residues. CDR3 coding DNA: TGTGCCAGCAGTTTTACTACTGGGGAGACCCAGTACTTC. Translating it yields CASSFTTGETQYF.

The CDR3 coding sequence is TGCGCCAGCAGCTTGGGACAGGGGGCATCTGACAAAAACATTCAGTACTTC. It encodes CASSLGQGASDKNIQYF. The rearrangement joins TRBV5-1 to TRBJ2-4, with TRBD1 identical over 10 bases. Unmatched junction bases numbered 6, after V lost 0 bases and J lost 3 bases. Germline CDR1 SGHRS, CDR2 YFSETQ. CDR3 length: 17 residues.

The chain employs TRBV6-6 and TRBJ2-7; no definite D call. Germline V gene data show CDR1 as MNHNY and CDR2 as SVGAGI (reference sequence). The CDR3 contains 11 residues. Trimming shortened V by 4 bases and J by 3 bases, and 4 bases separated the two germline ends. In DNA form, the CDR3 reads TGTGCCAGCAGTTTATACTACGAGCAGTACTTC. It encodes CASSLYYEQYF.

The V and J genes are TRBV2 and TRBJ1-3; 8 positions agree with TRBD1. CDR1 is SNHLY, CDR2 FYNNEI, per germline. J lost 0 bases, V lost 6 bases, and 4 bases had no gene match. The CDR3 runs to 15 residues. This CDR3 reads CASRATGGSGNTIYF. CDR3 nucleotides: TGTGCCAGCAGAGCCACAGGGGGCTCTGGAAACACCATATATTTT.

The chain carries TRBV5-1 and TRBJ2-1; D might be TRBD1 (6 bases). CDR1 and CDR2 from the germline V gene are SGHRS and YFSETQ. Trimming cost V 5 bases and J 0 bases, with 12 bases left between them. The CDR3 totals 15 residues. The CDR3 reads CASRYDRSSYNEQFF. Written as DNA, the CDR3 is TGCGCCAGCAGGTATGACAGGAGCTCCTACAATGAGCAGTTCTTC.

The CDR3 DNA follows: TGTGCCAGCAGCTTAGGGGCCAGCCCGACCTACGGCTACACCTTC. The encoded protein is CASSLGASPTYGYTF. The chain joins TRBV7-2 to TRBJ1-2; no definite D call. The CDR3 totals 15 residues. Trimming shortened V by 1 base and J by 8 bases, and 17 bases separated the two germline ends. Looked up from germline, CDR1 is SGHTA and CDR2 is FQGNSA.

The rearrangement joins TRBV30 to TRBJ1-2, with D possibly matching TRBD1 (6 bases). The germline gives CDR1 GTSNPN, CDR2 SVGIG (reference sequence). V lost 2 bases and J lost 2, with 21 bases in between. The CDR3 sequence is 17 residues long. For the CDR3, the DNA is TGTGCCTGGAGTATAAAGGACAGCAACCCTATGAACTATGGCTACACCTTC. Protein: CAWSIKDSNPMNYGYTF.

The chain uses TRBV7-2 and TRBJ2-3, with D unclear. Germline V gene lookup returns CDR1 SGHTA and CDR2 FQGNSA. Trimming pared 5 bases from V and 6 bases from J, leaving 9 bases between. The CDR3 spans 12 residues. CDR3 nucleotides: TGTGCCAGCAGCGTCGGAGTGGATACGCAGTATTTT. Translating gives CASSVGVDTQYF. Full variable domain (remainder filled in from reference TRBV7-2 and TRBJ2-3): GAGVSQSPSNKVTEKGKDVELRCDPISGHTALYWYRQSLGQGLEFLIYFQGNSAPDKSGLPSDRFSAERTGGSVSTLTIQRTQQEDSAVYLCASSVGVDTQYFGPGTRLTVL.

Only one count was recorded for this clone. The chain links TRBV9 to TRBJ1-4, with 7 positions matching TRBD1. J lost 6 bases, V lost 3 bases, and 5 bases had no gene match. The V gene's germline CDR1 is SGDLS and CDR2 YYNGEE. CDR3 length: 14 amino acids. CDR3 sequence reads: CASSDRQGYEKLFF. DNA of the CDR3: TGTGCCAGCAGCGACCGACAGGGTTATGAAAAACTGTTTTTT.

The chain joins TRBV7-8 to TRBJ2-3; D remains unclear. Germline V gene sequence: CDR1 SGHVS, CDR2 FQNEAQ. This CDR3 region has 13 residues. The V and J ends lost 7 bases and 6 bases respectively, with 14 bases between them. The CDR3 sequence is CASTTPEVDTQYF. CDR3 coding DNA: TGTGCCAGCACGACCCCCGAGGTGGATACGCAGTATTTT.

The rearrangement links TRBV19 to TRBJ1-2; D may be TRBD1 (6 bases). Per the germline V gene, CDR1 is LNHDA and CDR2 is SQIVND (reference sequence). The CDR3 extends over 13 amino acids. The V end lost 7 bases, the J end lost 5 bases, and 14 bases lay between the germline ends. The chain's CDR3 is CASTPTGIYGYTF. CDR3 coding DNA: TGTGCCAGTACCCCAACAGGGATTTATGGCTACACCTTC.

This clone was detected a few times. The chain has TRBV27 and TRBJ2-7, with 10 nucleotides matching TRBD1. The CDR3 length is 14 residues. Germline assignment: CDR1 MNHEY and CDR2 SMNVEV (reference sequence). V trimming: 6 bases; J trimming: 2 bases; junction bases outside the gene matches: 4. CDR3 sequence (DNA): TGTGCCAGCAGAACGACAGGGGGCACCTACGAGCAGTACTTC. Its protein is CASRTTGGTYEQYF.

The gene calls are TRBV4-3 and TRBJ2-1; 8 nucleotides match TRBD2. The CDR3 is 17 amino acids. Trimming took 0 bases from V and 6 from J; bases not matched to a gene: 10. CDR1 LGHNA and CDR2 YSLEER come from the germline V gene. CDR3 protein: CASSQDSRLAGSNEQFF. The CDR3, as DNA: TGCGCCAGCAGCCAAGATAGCAGGTTAGCGGGGAGCAATGAGCAGTTCTTC.

This rearrangement joins TRBV29-1 to TRBJ2-7; the D gene is possibly TRBD2 (7 bases). Germline assignment: CDR1 SQVTM and CDR2 ANQGSEA. The length of the CDR3 is 13 residues. The V and J ends lost 6 bases and 0 bases respectively, with 12 bases between them. This CDR3 reads CSVRGGDSYEQYV. In DNA, the CDR3 is TGCAGCGTGAGGGGGGGGGACTCCTACGAGCAGTACGTC.

The chain couples TRBV25-1 to TRBJ2-7; 9 bases line up with TRBD1. This CDR3 comprises 15 residues. Germline loops: CDR1 MGHDK, CDR2 SYGVNS. V lost 7 bases and J lost 3; bases outside the gene matches: 10. The CDR3 coding sequence is TGTGCCAGCACCCAAGGGGGGGACAGGGACTACGAGCAGTACTTC. Its translation is CASTQGGDRDYEQYF.

V is TRBV10-3 and J is TRBJ1-5, with TRBD1 matching over 10 bases. Germline CDR1 reads ENHRY; CDR2 reads SYGVKD. The length of the CDR3 is 15 residues. Trimming cost V 6 bases and J 4 bases; bases outside gene matches: 6. CDR3: CAIRETGGWNQPQHF. DNA of the CDR3: TGTGCCATCAGAGAGACAGGGGGCTGGAATCAGCCCCAGCATTTT.

The J gene is TRBJ1-5, the V gene TRBV7-8; D unclear. Germline CDR1 is SGHVS and CDR2 is FQNEAQ. Trimming pared 3 bases from V and 8 bases from J, leaving 11 bases between. This CDR3 has 13 residues. The CDR3 DNA sequence: TGTGCCAGCAGCTTGGGAGAGAGGGAGCCCCAGCATTTT. Translating gives CASSLGEREPQHF.

The chain carries TRBV24-1 and TRBJ2-3; 7 bases map to TRBD2. In germline, CDR1 is KGHDR, CDR2 SFDVKD. The V gene end was trimmed by 4 bases and the J gene end by 5 bases; junction bases not matched to a gene: 5. The CDR3 loop spans 14 amino acids. DNA of the CDR3: TGTGCCACCAGTGAGAGCGGGAATCGAGATACGCAGTATTTT. It encodes CATSESGNRDTQYF.

V and J are TRBV10-1 and TRBJ2-3; TRBD2 matches at 7 bases. The CDR3 has 15 amino acids. The germline gives CDR1 WNHNN, CDR2 SYGVQD (reference sequence). V shed 7 bases, J shed 6 bases, and the junction held 13 bases outside the gene matches. In DNA, the CDR3 is TGCGCCAGCACCCAAGGCAGCGGGGCCCCGGATACGCAGTATTTT. It yields the protein CASTQGSGAPDTQYF.

The chain has TRBV5-1 and TRBJ2-3; tentatively, D is TRBD2 (5 bases). The length of the CDR3 is 15 residues. Per germline, CDR1 SGHRS and CDR2 YFSETQ. Trimming shortened V by 4 bases and J by 7 bases, and 19 bases separated the two germline ends. CDR3 sequence (DNA): TGCGCCAGCAGCCCAAGGGCTCCGGGAATGAATACGCAGTATTTT. Protein sequence: CASSPRAPGMNTQYF.

The CDR3 nucleotides read TGTGCCAGCAGCTTGGGGGGTAGCGGGAGGGCTTACGAGCAGTACGTC. Protein product: CASSLGGSGRAYEQYV. The chain couples TRBV5-4 to TRBJ2-7; TRBD2 matches at 11 bases. Germline CDR1 is SGHNT and CDR2 is YYREEE (reference sequence). CDR3 length: 16 amino acids. V gave up 0 bases and J gave up 4 bases; unmatched junction bases: 6.

This chain connects TRBV24-1 to TRBJ2-1; TRBD2 might be the D (6 bases). From germline, CDR1 is KGHDR and CDR2 SFDVKD. The V end was cut by 3 bases, the J end by 6 bases, with 8 bases between. The CDR3 has 13 residues. CDR3 nucleotides: TGTGCCACCAGTGATGCGGGGCTCAATGAGCAGTTCTTC. As protein: CATSDAGLNEQFF.

The chain has TRBV7-9 and TRBJ2-7; 7 bases align to TRBD1. V shed 4 bases and J 6 bases; nucleotides not matched to a gene: 6. Germline V gives CDR1 SEHNR, CDR2 FQNEAQ (reference sequence). CDR3 length: 13 residues. The CDR3 protein is CASSSIQGSEQYF. The CDR3 coding sequence is TGTGCCAGCAGCTCAATACAGGGGAGCGAGCAGTACTTC.

In this sample, this clone turned up once. This rearrangement joins TRBV11-2 to TRBJ2-7, with TRBD2 identical over 7 bases. The junction had 9 bases not matched to a gene; V was cut back by 1 base and J by 3 bases. Germline CDR1 and CDR2: SGHAT and FQNNGV. The CDR3 spans 16 residues. CDR3 amino acids: CASSLGVLARGYEQYV. The CDR3 DNA follows: TGTGCCAGCAGCTTAGGGGTACTAGCGAGGGGCTACGAGCAGTACGTC.

The genes are TRBV29-1 and TRBJ1-4; D gene ambiguous. With 4 bases removed from V and 5 bases from J, the gap between germline ends came to 11 bases. The length of the CDR3 is 13 residues. Germline V gene lookup returns CDR1 SQVTM and CDR2 ANQGSEA. The CDR3 nucleotides read TGCAGCGTTGGAGAGGCTGTGAATGAAAAACTGTTTTTT. It encodes CSVGEAVNEKLFF.

The chain employs TRBV6-5 and TRBJ1-5; 8 bases are a match to TRBD1. J gave up 7 bases and V 6 bases, and 11 bases lay outside the gene matches. In germline, CDR1 is MNHEY, CDR2 SVGAGI. The CDR3 spans 15 residues. CDR3 DNA sequence: TGTGCCAGCAGAGACCGACAGGGGATGGGACAGCCCCAGCATTTT. Its protein product is CASRDRQGMGQPQHF.

This chain connects TRBV4-2 to TRBJ1-1; TRBD1 might be the D (5 bases). Germline V CDR1 and CDR2: LGHNA, YNFKEQ. Trimming took off 4 bases at V and 4 bases at J, with 16 bases between the two ends. This CDR3 is 15 amino acids long. The CDR3 coding sequence is TGTGCCAGCAGCCGTGGGGGGGACCCGAGCACTGAAGCTTTCTTT. Residues: CASSRGGDPSTEAFF.

This chain links TRBV5-1 with TRBJ1-1; 9 bases agree with TRBD1. Trimming removed 0 bases from V and 5 bases from J; junction bases left unmatched: 8. The V gene's germline CDR1 is SGHRS and CDR2 YFSETQ. The CDR3 runs to 16 residues. CDR3 sequence (DNA): TGCGCCAGCAGCTTGGAAGGGGGACAGGGAAAAACTGAAGCTTTCTTT. Translated: CASSLEGGQGKTEAFF.

The V and J genes are TRBV7-9 and TRBJ2-7, with 9 bases fitting TRBD1. Germline V CDR1 and CDR2: SEHNR, FQNEAQ (reference sequence). This CDR3 is 15 amino acids long. V shed 4 bases, J shed 8 bases, and the junction held 12 bases outside the gene matches. The CDR3: CASSWGDRELEKQYF. Written as DNA, the CDR3 is TGTGCCAGCAGCTGGGGGGACAGGGAATTAGAGAAGCAGTACTTC.